These T cell receptor beta chains were read from a single sample in a study of Graves' ophthalmopathy and Graves' hyperthyroidism. TCRdb redid the calling of the multiplex PCR reads with MiXCR, one entry per CDR3 protein. The sample gives hundreds of thousands of distinct CDR3 sequences, about 41% of which show up once; over 2.5% is in the top ten. The sample consisted of peripheral blood. Source of these receptors: an adult man with Graves' ophthalmopathy. CDR3s include the opening cysteine and the closing phenylalanine or tryptophan. D genes are given only for firm matches. Clone size, where shown, is once, few, many, or a class for clones that have expanded.

abundance	v_gene	j_gene	d_gene	CDR3nt	CDR3aa
.	TRBV29-1	TRBJ2-6	.	TGCAGCTTGGGGCAGGGTGGGGCCAACGTCCTGACTTTC	CSLGQGGANVLTF
few	TRBV4-2	TRBJ2-7	.	TGTGCCAGCAGCCAAGCAAGCGGAAACTACGAGCAGTACTTC	CASSQASGNYEQYF
.	TRBV29-1	TRBJ2-6	.	TGCAGCCAAGATGGCACCAACTCTGGGGCCAACGTCCTGACTTTC	CSQDGTNSGANVLTF
few	TRBV4-1	TRBJ1-2	TRBD1	TGCGCCAGCAGCCAAGACTACAGGGGCAATGGCTACACCTTC	CASSQDYRGNGYTF
.	TRBV20-1	TRBJ1-5	.	TGCAGTGCTCGACTAGCGGGAACGACCCAGCATTTT	CSARLAGTTQHF
.	TRBV7-8	TRBJ2-2	TRBD2	TGTGCCAGCCGGCCCGGGCTGGGGGGAGGGATCATGAACACTGGGGAGCTGTTTTTT	CASRPGLGGGIMNTGELFF
many	TRBV9	TRBJ2-5	TRBD1	TGTGCCAGCAGCGTAGTGGGGACAGGACAAGAGACCCAGTACTTC	CASSVVGTGQETQYF
once	TRBV2	TRBJ1-4	TRBD1	TGTGCCAGCAGCCCCGGGACAGGGGGCGGAAAACTGTTTTTT	CASSPGTGGGKLFF
few	TRBV5-6	TRBJ2-7	.	TGTGCCAGCAGCTTGAGCACAGGGACTTCCTACGAGCAGTACTTC	CASSLSTGTSYEQYF
many	TRBV7-2	TRBJ2-7	TRBD1	TGTGCCAGCAGCTTAACCGGGACAGGGATCGACGAGCAGTACTTC	CASSLTGTGIDEQYF
once	TRBV9	TRBJ2-3	.	TGTGCCAGCAGCCCCCAGCGATGGGGCGGGGACACAGATACGCAGTATTTT	CASSPQRWGGDTDTQYF
few	TRBV2	TRBJ2-5	.	TGTGCCAGCAGCGAATCCGGGACCGACCAAGAGACCCAGTACTTC	CASSESGTDQETQYF
many	TRBV2	TRBJ1-1	.	TGTGCCAGCAGTGGGCCGGGGACAAAGCCTGAAGCTTTCTTT	CASSGPGTKPEAFF
many	TRBV15	TRBJ1-5	.	TGTGCCACCAGCCACCGACAGGTGCTTAGCAATCAGCCCCAGCATTTT	CATSHRQVLSNQPQHF
few	TRBV6-5	TRBJ2-6	.	TGTGCCAGCAGTTCCCAGGGCAATGGGGCCAACGTCCTGACTTTC	CASSSQGNGANVLTF
.	TRBV5-1	TRBJ1-1	.	TGCGCCAGCAGTTGGGACATCCAAATGAACACTGAAGCTTTCTTT	CASSWDIQMNTEAFF
.	TRBV29-1	TRBJ1-2	.	TGCAGCGTTCGGCGGGGTTCCTATGGCTACACCTTC	CSVRRGSYGYTF
many	TRBV11-2	TRBJ2-5	TRBD2	TGTGCCAGCAGCTGGACGGGGGGGCAAGAGACCCAGTACTTC	CASSWTGGQETQYF
.	TRBV9	TRBJ1-6	TRBD1	TGTGCCAGCAGCCAGAGGGACAGGGGGCTAGGGCCCCTCCACTTT	CASSQRDRGLGPLHF
few	TRBV12-3/TRBV12-4	TRBJ2-7	.	TGTGCTAGTGGTTTTGGAGCGGGTGAGCAGTACTTC	CASGFGAGEQYF
many	TRBV2	TRBJ2-7	.	TGTGCCAGCAGTGAATTTAGGACAGAAACCTACGAGCAGTACTTC	CASSEFRTETYEQYF
few	TRBV24-1	TRBJ2-3	TRBD2	TGTGCCACCAGTGACCCTGGACTAGCGGGAGTATCAGATACGCAGTATTTT	CATSDPGLAGVSDTQYF
.	TRBV10-3	TRBJ1-2	.	TGTGCCAGCAGTGAACTCGGGACGCAAGCTAACTATGGCTACACCTTC	CASSELGTQANYGYTF
many	TRBV9	TRBJ2-5	.	TGTGCCAGCAGCCCAGTCGAGGGATGGGGGCTGCAAGAGACCCAGTACTTC	CASSPVEGWGLQETQYF
.	TRBV4-2	TRBJ1-1	.	TGTGCCAGCAGCAAAAACTCGGGAACTGAAGCTTTCTTT	CASSKNSGTEAFF
many	TRBV11-3	TRBJ1-2	TRBD1	TGTGCCAGCAGCTTAGGCCGGACAGGGCAAGGCTACACCTTC	CASSLGRTGQGYTF
many	TRBV27	TRBJ1-2	.	TGTGCCAGCAGTTTATCGCAGGGAGACTATGGCTACACCTTC	CASSLSQGDYGYTF
once	TRBV2	TRBJ2-2	TRBD2	TGTGCCAGCAGTGCTAGCGGGCCCGCGAACACCGGGGAGCTGTTTTTT	CASSASGPANTGELFF
.	TRBV29-1	TRBJ1-1	.	TGCAGCGCCACCAGCAGGGGAGAAACTGAAGCTTTCTTT	CSATSRGETEAFF
.	TRBV7-9	TRBJ2-3	.	TGTGCCAGCAGCCAAAGGGGTTCAGATACGCAGTATTTT	CASSQRGSDTQYF
many	TRBV20-1	TRBJ1-1	TRBD1	TGCAGTGCTCCTGGACAGGAAAACACTGAAGCTTTCTTT	CSAPGQENTEAFF
few	TRBV10-3	TRBJ2-7	TRBD2	TGTGCCAGCAGTTACTCCCGCGGGGGGGCCGTCCACGAGCAGTACTTC	CASSYSRGGAVHEQYF
many	TRBV6-5	TRBJ2-7	TRBD1	TGTGCCAGCAAAACCCAGGGGGCAGCCGAGCAGTACTTC	CASKTQGAAEQYF
once	TRBV10-3	TRBJ1-5	TRBD1	TGTGCCATCAGTGTAGGGACAGGGCCTAACCAGCCCCAGCATTTT	CAISVGTGPNQPQHF
many	TRBV5-1	TRBJ1-2	TRBD1	TGCGCCAGCAGCTTGGCAAGGGACAGCTCTAACTATGGCTACACCTTC	CASSLARDSSNYGYTF
.	TRBV29-1	TRBJ1-2	TRBD1	TGCAGCGTTGGGCCGAGGGACAGGCGAACTAACTATGGCTACACCTTC	CSVGPRDRRTNYGYTF
.	TRBV10-3	TRBJ2-5	.	TGTGCCAGCAGTTCGAGGACCCGGTGGGGAGAGACCCAGTACTTC	CASSSRTRWGETQYF
many	TRBV10-3	TRBJ2-5	.	TGTGCCATCAGTGAGGCCGGGTCAGAGACCCAGTACTTC	CAISEAGSETQYF
many	TRBV7-9	TRBJ2-7	TRBD1	TGTGCCAGCAGCTTAAAGAGGACAGGGGTACACGAGCAGTACTTC	CASSLKRTGVHEQYF
many	TRBV20-1	TRBJ1-2	TRBD1	TGCAGTGCTGGGACAGGGTTTAGGGGCTACACCTTC	CSAGTGFRGYTF
.	TRBV20-1	TRBJ2-2	TRBD2	TGCAGTGCTAGAACCAGACTAGCGGGAGGTACCGGGGAGCTGTTTTTT	CSARTRLAGGTGELFF
few	TRBV29-1	TRBJ1-2	.	TGCAGCGTTGGACTAGCGGGAGACTATGGCTACACCTTC	CSVGLAGDYGYTF
.	TRBV10-3	TRBJ1-5	TRBD1	TGTGCCATCCTTCCCGGACAGGGAGGTCGTCAGCCCCAGCATTTT	CAILPGQGGRQPQHF
.	TRBV20-1	TRBJ1-2	TRBD1	TGCAGTGCTAGAGATGTACAGGGGGACTATGGCTACACCTTC	CSARDVQGDYGYTF
.	TRBV6-2/TRBV6-3	TRBJ2-7	.	TGTGCCCAACCGACTCGAAACTCCTACGAGCAGTACTTC	CAQPTRNSYEQYF
many	TRBV9	TRBJ2-7	.	TGTGCCAGCAGTCAGCAGGGTCTAGGCGAGCAGTACTTC	CASSQQGLGEQYF
many	TRBV7-8	TRBJ2-7	TRBD1	TGCGCCAGCAGCCAAGCCACAGGGGACCACGAGCAGTACTTC	CASSQATGDHEQYF
few	TRBV2	TRBJ2-7	.	TGTGCCAGCAGTTACTCGAACGAAGTTCTGACCTACGAGCAGTACTTC	CASSYSNEVLTYEQYF
many	TRBV7-8	TRBJ2-2	TRBD2	TGTGCCAGCCGGGGGGGCCTTGGGACCGGGGAGCTGTTTTTT	CASRGGLGTGELFF
many	TRBV14	TRBJ2-7	.	TGTGCCAGCAGCCCACTCGGCGGGCTTCAGGAGCAGTACTTC	CASSPLGGLQEQYF
few	TRBV5-5	TRBJ2-3	.	TGTGCCAGCAACCGATTCCAAGGGACAGATACGCAGTATTTT	CASNRFQGTDTQYF
.	TRBV10-3	TRBJ1-5	TRBD1	TGTGCCATCAGCGAGACAGGGCAGGGCGAGCATTTT	CAISETGQGEHF
.	TRBV25-1	TRBJ1-5	.	TGTGCCAGCAGTGTTTCAGCCCCCAGGGATAGCAATCAGCCCCAGCATTTT	CASSVSAPRDSNQPQHF
many	TRBV9	TRBJ2-7	.	TGTGCCAGCAGCGTAGAACTAGGCGAGCAGTACTTC	CASSVELGEQYF
many	TRBV19	TRBJ1-1	.	TGTGCCAGTAGTAGCCGACACCAGAACACTGAAGCTTTCTTT	CASSSRHQNTEAFF
few	TRBV10-3	TRBJ1-5	TRBD1	TGTGCCAGCAGTTACTGGGGACAGAGGGATCAGCCCCAGCATTTT	CASSYWGQRDQPQHF
.	TRBV6-6	TRBJ2-5	.	TGTGCCAGCAGTTACTCGATAGGGGGAATGGAGACCCAGTACTTC	CASSYSIGGMETQYF
.	TRBV10-3	TRBJ1-4	.	TGTGCCAGCAGTTCCCAGCGTACAACTAATGAAAAACTGTTTTTT	CASSSQRTTNEKLFF
once	TRBV12-3/TRBV12-4	TRBJ2-5	TRBD2	TGTGCCAGCAGTTTATCTGCTAGCGGGAGAGAGACCCAGTACTTC	CASSLSASGRETQYF